Reported below is one T cell receptor (beta chain). The antigen it binds to is not known. Base-call qualities are not available, and no considerably larger clone is one nucleotide away. Unstimulated CD4+ memory cells were also sequenced in three donor pairs, together with CD4+ naive, CD8+ TEMRA, CD8+ naive and CD8+ effector memory subsets. Sorted unstimulated T cells, along with proliferating T cells recovered from mixed lymphocyte reactions, underwent TCRbeta CDR3 sequencing. Fresh whole blood from 9 to 10 HLA-typed healthy donors served as the source for isolating PBMCs. Receptor libraries were prepared by the immunoSEQ multiplex PCR assay. The deep sequencing platform assayed about 90,000 TCR templates per sample. Genomic DNA extracted from sorted T cells was the material used for TCRbeta CDR3 sequencing. Turning to the authors' computational methods: The R programming language was used for the clonal analysis of the TCRbeta CDR3 data. Alloreactive CD4+ and CD8+ clones were identified by comparing unstimulated samples to CFSE-low samples taken after the reaction. Regulatory or non-regulatory origin of alloreactive CD4+ clones was assigned by matching sequences to the sorted unstimulated Treg and non-Treg repertoires. The immuneACCESS repertoire file appears here via TCRdb, limited to in-frame rearrangements. These files lack a portion of the clones; in checked studies, under half of the deficit traces to unresolved V genes, and the cause of the others is not known. That table furnishes V, J and clone size, whereas the DNA furnished D and trimming. The sample table records 50,000 or so clones; about 97% of these occur just once. 0.64% of the sample is taken by the ten largest.

These data come from a study of siplizumab effects on memory and regulatory T cells (dated by TCRdb to the late 2010s). For the wider study: The effect of the anti-CD2 antibody siplizumab on alloreactive T-cell subsets was examined in allogeneic mixed lymphocyte reactions constructed from human PBMCs.

The investigation overall reported the following: Among mappable alloreactive CD4+ clones, the Treg-derived fraction averaged approximately 72% with siplizumab versus about 27% in control reactions. The cumulative frequency of alloreactive sequences traceable to unstimulated CD4+ memory T cells was significantly reduced by siplizumab. Unstimulated naive T cells appeared to be more diverse than memory T cells, and naive cells seemed to make a substantial contribution to the alloresponse. About 75-96% of proliferating CD4+ or CD8+ clones could not be given a naive or memory phenotype. Because sequences at frequencies below about 10^-5 were poorly captured, only a minor fraction of alloreactive clones could be mapped back to unstimulated subsets. Whether proliferating Tregs from siplizumab cultures actually had suppressive function was not functionally confirmed.

V loses 3 bases of germline sequence and J loses 8 bases, and the interval between the two ends is 10 bases. Sequences SNHLY (CDR1) and FYNNEI (CDR2) are obtained from the germline V gene. From cysteine to phenylalanine, the CDR3 is 12 amino acids long. The sequence is cut down to CDR3 DNA, 36 bases in frame from base 1. The V and J genes are TRBV2 and TRBJ1-1, and the D gene may be TRBD1, 6 bases matching. This receptor was identified in a human donor in good health. The sequenced sample consisted of naive CD4+ T cells sorted from blood. In the paper's terms, the cell subset or site label means: unstimulated naive T cells. The CDR3 region has the sequence CASSDRGPEAFF. The sequenced DNA: TGTGCCAGCAGTGACAGGGGCCCCGAAGCTTTCTTT.